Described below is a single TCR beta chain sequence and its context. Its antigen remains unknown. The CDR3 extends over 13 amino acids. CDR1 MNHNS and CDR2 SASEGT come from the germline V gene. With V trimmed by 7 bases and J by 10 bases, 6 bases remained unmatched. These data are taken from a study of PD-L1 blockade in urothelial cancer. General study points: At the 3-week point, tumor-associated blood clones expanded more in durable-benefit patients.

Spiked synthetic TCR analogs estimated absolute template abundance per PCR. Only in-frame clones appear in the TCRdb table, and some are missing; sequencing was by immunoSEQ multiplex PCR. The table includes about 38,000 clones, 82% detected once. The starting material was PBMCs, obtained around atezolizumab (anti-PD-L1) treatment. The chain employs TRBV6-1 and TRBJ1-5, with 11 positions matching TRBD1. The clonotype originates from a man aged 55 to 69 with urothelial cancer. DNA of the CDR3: TGTGCCAGCATCGAGGGGACAGGGGGACCCCAGCATTTT. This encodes CASIEGTGGPQHF.